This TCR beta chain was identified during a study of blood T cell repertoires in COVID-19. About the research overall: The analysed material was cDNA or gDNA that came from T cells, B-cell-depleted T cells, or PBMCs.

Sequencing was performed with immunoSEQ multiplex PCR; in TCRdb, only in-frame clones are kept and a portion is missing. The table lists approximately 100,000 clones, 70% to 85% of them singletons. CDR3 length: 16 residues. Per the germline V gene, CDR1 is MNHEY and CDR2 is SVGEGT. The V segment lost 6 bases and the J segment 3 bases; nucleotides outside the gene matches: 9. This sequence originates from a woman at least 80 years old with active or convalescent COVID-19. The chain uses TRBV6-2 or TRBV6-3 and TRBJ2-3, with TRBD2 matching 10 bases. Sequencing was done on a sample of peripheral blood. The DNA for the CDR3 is TGTGCCAGCAGCCAGTATCTAGCGGGAGTTACAGATACGCAGTATTTT. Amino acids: CASSQYLAGVTDTQYF.